The 5 T cell receptor beta chains below come from one sample, sequenced in a study of blood T cells in healthy people across ages. A sample-barcoded 5' primer and a J-beta primer mix were used in a second PCR of about 7 to 11 cycles. TCRdb recomputed calls from the 5' RACE reads with MiXCR, one row per CDR3 protein. The sample lists roughly 1,000,000 distinct CDR3 sequences; almost 25% were seen once. This sample also belongs to another study, concerning T cells of mothers and their children.

What was sequenced was blood. These receptors all stem from a girl aged 2 to 9 in good health.

The chain carries TRBV20-1 and TRBJ2-5; tentatively, D is TRBD1 or TRBD2 (5 bases each). The V gene lost 6 bases and the J gene lost 2 bases, with 19 bases spanning the gap. Germline CDR1 is DFQATT and CDR2 is SNEGSKA (reference sequence). CDR3 length: 15 residues. The CDR3 DNA sequence: TGCAGTGCCGCAAGCCGGGACGGACTTCAAGAGACCCAGTACTTC. Translated: CSAASRDGLQETQYF.

Here the CDR3 DNA reads TGCGCCAGCAGCCAAGATATGTTACGTGGAGAAGAGACCCAGTACTTC. It yields the protein CASSQDMLRGEETQYF. The V and J genes are TRBV4-3 and TRBJ2-5; no firm D call. This CDR3 comprises 16 residues. The germline gives CDR1 LGHNA, CDR2 YSLEER. V was trimmed by 0 bases and J by 3 bases, leaving 14 bases between them.

The chain employs TRBV2 and TRBJ2-3, with a possible D match to TRBD1 (5 bases). The CDR3 is made up of 15 amino acids. Germline CDR1 is SNHLY and CDR2 is FYNNEI. Trimming shortened V by 4 bases and J by 1 base, and 12 bases separated the two germline ends. CDR3: CASSANRRGTDTQYF. The CDR3, as DNA: TGTGCCAGCAGTGCTAACCGCAGGGGCACAGATACGCAGTATTTT.

In its sample, this clonotype was seen a few times. The V call is TRBV12-3 or TRBV12-4, the J call TRBJ2-7, with D unresolved. Trimming cost V 6 bases and J 3 bases, with 6 bases left between them. This CDR3 contains 11 residues. The CDR3 reads CASRTHYEQYF. The CDR3 DNA reads TGTGCCAGCAGGACACACTACGAGCAGTACTTC.

A remark on this clonotype: A read error may account for a junction end that differs from germline. The V and J genes are TRBV24-1 and TRBJ2-5; D is unclear. This CDR3 is 12 amino acids long. CDR1 and CDR2 (germline): KGHDR, SFDVKD. CDR3 in DNA: TGTGCCACCAGTGATATAGGTTTAGAGCAGTGCTTC. Translation gives CATSDIGLEQCF.